Listed below are T cell receptor beta chains from one sample, sequenced in a study of CD8+CD57+ T cells in acquired aplastic anemia. TCRdb reanalysed the reads using MiXCR and keeps one entry per CDR3 protein. Of about 220,000 distinct CDR3 sequences listed, 45% to 50% were seen once; the top ten hold under 9%. Sequencing was done on a sample of sorted CD4+, CD8+, or CD8+CD57+ T cells (not recorded which) from PBMCs. These receptors were collected from a human donor with aplastic anemia. CDR3s include the opening cysteine and the closing phenylalanine or tryptophan. The D gene is left open where the match is weak. Clone size appears in some rows only: once, few, many, or a class for an expanded clone.

NA TRBJ1-5 TRBV10-3 NA CATGVLGGNQPQHF TGTGCCACAGGAGTTCTTGGCGGCAATCAGCCCCAGCATTTT
NA TRBJ2-5 TRBV5-1 NA CASRLSERLETQYF TGCGCCAGCAGGCTTTCGGAGAGGCTTGAGACCCAGTACTTC
few TRBJ2-4 TRBV7-9 TRBD2 CASSWGTSAKNIQYF TGTGCCAGCAGCTGGGGGACTAGCGCCAAAAACATTCAGTACTTC
NA TRBJ1-5 TRBV7-2 TRBD1 CASSPQYSAGQSSNQPQHF TGTGCCAGCAGCCCCCAGTATTCAGCGGGACAGAGTAGCAATCAGCCCCAGCATTTT
NA TRBJ1-2 TRBV7-9 NA CASSPQGSYGYTF TGTGCCAGCAGCCCCCAGGGGAGCTATGGCTATACCTTC
NA TRBJ2-7 TRBV7-9 NA CASSLEEAEQYF TGTGCCAGCAGCTTAGAGGAGGCCGAGCAGTACTTC
NA TRBJ2-7 TRBV10-1 TRBD2 CASSDSGEGPSSYEQYF TGCGCCAGCAGTGACTCCGGGGAGGGACCAAGCTCCTACGAGCAGTACTTC
many TRBJ2-7 TRBV19 NA CASSKTKYSYEQYF TGTGCCAGTAGTAAGACGAAGTACTCCTACGAGCAGTACTTC
few TRBJ1-1 TRBV7-2 TRBD1 CASSLVNSFEDRENNEAFF TGTGCCAGCAGCTTAGTAAATAGTTTCGAGGACAGGGAGAACAATGAAGCTTTCTTT
NA TRBJ1-1 TRBV5-1 NA CASSINTGAFF TGCGCCAGCAGCATAAACACTGGAGCTTTCTTT
many TRBJ2-1 TRBV9 TRBD2 CASSVVGTSGWGYNEQFF TGTGCCAGCAGCGTAGTGGGGACTAGCGGCTGGGGTTACAATGAGCAGTTCTTC
NA TRBJ2-7 TRBV24-1 TRBD1 CASSSVGQGSHEQYF TGTGCCAGCAGTTCAGTGGGACAGGGCTCCCACGAGCAGTACTTC
many TRBJ2-7 TRBV3-1 NA CASSQDGRFYEQYF TGTGCCAGCAGCCAAGATGGCAGGTTCTACGAGCAGTACTTC
NA TRBJ2-5 TRBV10-3 TRBD1 CAISYATGVETQYF TGTGCCATCAGTTACGCGACAGGGGTAGAGACCCAGTACTTC
once TRBJ1-4 TRBV20-1 NA CSARESGGNEKLFF TGCAGTGCTAGAGAAAGCGGGGGGAATGAAAAACTGTTTTTT
medium-sized TRBJ2-5 TRBV7-8 TRBD2 CASSPPGLAGEQETQYF TGTGCCAGCAGCCCACCCGGACTAGCGGGAGAACAAGAGACCCAGTACTTC
many TRBJ2-5 TRBV12-3/TRBV12-4 NA CASSRGLRETQYF TGTGCCAGCAGCCGAGGCCTGAGGGAGACCCAGTACTTC
NA TRBJ2-3 TRBV7-9 TRBD2 CASILAAGGGWGTDTQYF TGTGCCAGCATCCTAGCCGCGGGGGGCGGTTGGGGCACAGATACGCAGTATTTT
many TRBJ1-2 TRBV6-1 NA CASSEGPDRQTKGYTF TGTGCCAGCAGTGAAGGACCAGACCGCCAAACTAAGGGCTACACCTTC
few TRBJ2-1 TRBV6-2/TRBV6-3 NA CASSWTWNNEQFF TGTGCCAGCAGCTGGACTTGGAACAATGAGCAGTTCTTC
NA TRBJ1-2 TRBV7-9 NA CASSLDGGSYGYTF TGTGCCAGCAGCTTAGACGGGGGTAGCTATGGCTACACCTTC
NA TRBJ2-1 TRBV28 TRBD2 CAGSLQGPGLAEDNEQFF TGTGCCGGCAGTTTACAAGGACCGGGACTAGCGGAAGACAATGAGCAGTTCTTC
many TRBJ2-7 TRBV6-5 NA CASSPASSSYEQYF TGTGCCAGCAGTCCAGCAAGCAGCTCCTACGAGCAGTACTTC
many TRBJ1-1 TRBV7-9 NA CASSFGNTEAFF TGTGCCAGCAGCTTCGGTAACACTGAAGCTTTCTTT
few TRBJ2-1 TRBV5-5 NA CASSSRREQFF TGTGCCAGTAGTAGTAGGAGGGAGCAGTTCTTC
NA TRBJ2-1 TRBV2 NA CAGGTSYNEQFF TGTGCCGGGGGGACGTCCTACAATGAGCAGTTCTTC
many TRBJ2-1 TRBV20-1 NA CSATYNEQFF TGCAGTGCGACGTACAATGAGCAGTTCTTC
NA TRBJ1-6 TRBV20-1 NA CSAREAELRDSPLHF TGCAGTGCTAGAGAGGCAGAACTTAGGGATTCACCCCTCCACTTT
few TRBJ1-1 TRBV20-1 NA CSASRDTEAFF TGCAGTGCTAGTAGGGACACTGAAGCTTTCTTT
NA TRBJ2-5 TRBV7-2 TRBD1 CASTLQGAAQETQYF TGTGCCAGCACCCTACAGGGGGCGGCCCAAGAGACCCAGTACTTC
few TRBJ1-2 TRBV5-4 NA CASSQEAGSRYGYTF TGTGCCAGCAGCCAAGAGGCAGGCTCGCGCTATGGCTACACCTTC